There are many counts of the clone carrying this TCR beta chain. No antigen is known for it. Since the library was made to target alpha chains, this beta chain is a stray read and its abundance is not meaningful. Time point meaning: sample taken at primary tumor resection. Whole RNA came from tumor, nontumor lung or frozen PBMC and was sequenced without being sorted. This CDR3 spans 16 amino acids. The germline V and J ends were trimmed by 5 bases and 4 bases, with 15 bases remaining between them. Germline loops: CDR1 MNHNY, CDR2 SVGAGI (reference sequence). The sample belongs to a study of spatial heterogeneity in lung cancer. The overall study: Strongly correlated with TCR transcript counts in tumor regions was a T cell module score, which was a transcriptional module score calculated from matched bulk RNA-seq. Points from the study as a whole: Expanded TCRs that were ubiquitous or regional had counts tracking ubiquitous and regional nonsynonymous mutations, respectively. In tumors, expanded intratumoral alpha and beta TCR counts tracked mutation counts. The authors estimated that approximately 7% of tumor T cells were covered for alpha chains and approximately 13% for beta chains.

Via MiXCR, TCRdb re-called the 5' RACE reads, giving one row per CDR3 protein. This table has 8,700 or so distinct CDR3 sequences, 14% appearing once. The sequenced sample was lung tumor tissue, obtained at surgery. This TCR came from a male donor with early-stage non-small cell lung cancer. V usage is TRBV6-6 and J usage is TRBJ2-6, with D possibly matching TRBD1 (6 bases). The CDR3, as DNA: TGTGCCAGCAGTGCGTCAGGGGTGGGCGGGGCCAACGTCCTGACTTTC. Amino acids: CASSASGVGGANVLTF.